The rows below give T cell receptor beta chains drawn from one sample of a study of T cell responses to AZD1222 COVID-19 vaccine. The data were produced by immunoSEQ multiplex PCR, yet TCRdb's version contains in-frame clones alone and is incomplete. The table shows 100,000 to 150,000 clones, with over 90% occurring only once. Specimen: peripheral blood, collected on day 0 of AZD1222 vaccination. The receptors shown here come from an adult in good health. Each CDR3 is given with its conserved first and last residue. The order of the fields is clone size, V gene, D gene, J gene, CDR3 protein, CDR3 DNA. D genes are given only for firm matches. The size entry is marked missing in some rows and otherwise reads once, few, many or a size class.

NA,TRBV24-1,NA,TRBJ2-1,CATSVTKGLYDEQFF,TGTGCCACCAGTGTAACCAAGGGACTTTACGACGAGCAGTTCTTC
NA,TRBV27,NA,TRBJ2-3,CASSLFGVGKSTDTQYF,TGTGCCAGCAGTTTATTTGGAGTCGGGAAAAGCACAGATACGCAGTATTTT
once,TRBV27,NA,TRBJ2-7,CASSKVGATYEQYF,TGTGCCAGCAGTAAAGTGGGAGCCACTTACGAGCAGTACTTC
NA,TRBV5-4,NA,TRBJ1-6,CAGGGIYNSPLHF,TGTGCCGGGGGCGGTATTTATAATTCACCCCTCCACTTT
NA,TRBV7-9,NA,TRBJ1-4,CASSLDFLTNEKLFF,TGTGCCAGCAGCTTGGACTTTTTAACTAATGAAAAACTGTTTTTT
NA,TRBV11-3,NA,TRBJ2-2,CASSLDRLKRELFF,TGTGCCAGCAGCTTAGACAGGTTGAAGAGGGAGCTGTTTTTT
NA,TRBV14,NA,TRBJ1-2,CASSQVNNYGYTF,TGTGCCAGCAGCCAAGTTAACAACTATGGCTACACCTTC
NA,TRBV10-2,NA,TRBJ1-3,CASSESGNTIYF,TGCGCCAGCAGTGAGTCCGGTAACACCATATATTTT
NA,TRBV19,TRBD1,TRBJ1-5,CASSYGQGVDQPQHF,TGTGCCAGTAGTTATGGACAGGGGGTGGATCAGCCCCAGCATTTT
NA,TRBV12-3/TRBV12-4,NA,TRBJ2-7,CASSQQGAYEQYF,TGTGCCAGCAGCCAGCAGGGTGCCTACGAGCAGTACTTC
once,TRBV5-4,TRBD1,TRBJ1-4,CASSQRGLTGSEKLFF,TGTGCCAGCAGCCAGAGAGGGCTGACAGGGTCGGAAAAACTGTTTTTT
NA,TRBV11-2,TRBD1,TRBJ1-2,CASSTLGQGRGGYTF,TGTGCCAGCAGCACCCTAGGACAGGGGAGGGGTGGCTACACCTTC
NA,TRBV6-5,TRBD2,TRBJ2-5,CASSSGGETQYF,TGTGCCAGCAGCTCGGGGGGTGAGACCCAGTACTTC
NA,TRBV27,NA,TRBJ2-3,CASRRSGAYTDTQYF,TGTGCCAGCAGACGTTCCGGGGCCTACACAGATACGCAGTATTTT
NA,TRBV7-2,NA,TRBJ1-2,CASSLRVEGYTF,TGTGCCAGCAGCTTAAGAGTTGAGGGCTACACCTTC
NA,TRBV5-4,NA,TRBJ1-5,CASSRDNNQPQHF,TGTGCCAGCAGCCGCGACAACAATCAGCCCCAGCATTTT
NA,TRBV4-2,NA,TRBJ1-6,CASTQGYNSPLHF,TGTGCCAGCACCCAGGGGTATAATTCACCCCTCCACTTT
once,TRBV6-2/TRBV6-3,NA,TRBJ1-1,CASSYIQGQNTEAFF,TGTGCCAGCAGTTATATACAGGGCCAGAACACTGAAGCTTTCTTT
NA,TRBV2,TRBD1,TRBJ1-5,CASTTDRVISQPQHF,TGTGCCAGCACCACGGACAGGGTGATCAGTCAGCCCCAGCATTTT
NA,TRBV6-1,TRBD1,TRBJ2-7,CASSDLKGALWYEQYF,TGTGCCAGCAGTGACTTGAAGGGGGCGCTTTGGTACGAGCAGTACTTC
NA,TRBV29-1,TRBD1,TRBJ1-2,CSVEDLGTAFYGYTF,TGCAGCGTTGAAGATCTCGGGACAGCCTTCTATGGCTACACCTTC
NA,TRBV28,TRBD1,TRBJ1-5,CASIPGTGGQPQHF,TGTGCCAGCATTCCCGGGACAGGGGGTCAGCCCCAGCATTTT
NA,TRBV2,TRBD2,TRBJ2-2,CASALLAANTGELFF,TGTGCCAGCGCCCTCCTAGCGGCGAACACCGGGGAGCTGTTTTTT
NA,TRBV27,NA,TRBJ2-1,CASRPWDLLSYNEQFF,TGTGCCAGCCGACCTTGGGACCTTCTGTCCTACAATGAGCAGTTCTTC
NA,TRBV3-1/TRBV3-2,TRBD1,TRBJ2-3,CASSQQGADTQYF,TGTGCCAGCAGCCAGCAGGGGGCAGATACGCAGTATTTT
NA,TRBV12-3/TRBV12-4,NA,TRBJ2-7,CASSPLLSYEQYF,TGTGCCAGCAGTCCCCTGCTCTCCTACGAGCAGTACTTC
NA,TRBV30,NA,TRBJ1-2,CAWSRALYGYTF,TGTGCCTGGAGTAGGGCCCTCTATGGCTACACCTTC
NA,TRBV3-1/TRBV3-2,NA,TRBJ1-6,CASSQVSAGKSSYNSPLHF,TGTGCCAGCAGCCAAGTCTCCGCGGGGAAAAGCTCCTATAATTCACCCCTCCACTTT
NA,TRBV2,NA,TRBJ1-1,CASSARVMNTEAFF,TGTGCCAGCAGTGCTCGGGTTATGAACACTGAAGCTTTCTTT
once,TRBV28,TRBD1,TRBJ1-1,CASTATGRLMAFF,TGTGCCAGCACCGCGACAGGGCGGTTGATGGCTTTCTTT
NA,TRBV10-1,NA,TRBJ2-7,CARDSSLDEQYF,TGCGCCAGGGACAGCTCCTTGGACGAGCAGTACTTC
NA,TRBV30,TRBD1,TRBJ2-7,CAYGDRPYEQYF,TGTGCCTACGGGGACAGACCCTACGAGCAGTACTTC
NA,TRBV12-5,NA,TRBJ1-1,CASGLDPGSQVDTEAFF,TGTGCTAGTGGTTTGGACCCGGGATCCCAAGTGGACACTGAAGCTTTCTTT
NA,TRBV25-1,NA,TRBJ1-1,CARTGNLPRSPEAFF,TGTGCCAGGACTGGCAATTTACCGCGAAGCCCTGAAGCTTTCTTT
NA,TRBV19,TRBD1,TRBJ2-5,CASSRLGKGQQETQYF,TGTGCCAGTAGTCGCCTTGGAAAGGGACAGCAAGAGACCCAGTACTTC
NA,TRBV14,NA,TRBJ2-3,CASSLGGPTQYF,TGTGCCAGCAGCCTCGGGGGGCCTACGCAGTATTTT